Below are 24 T cell receptor beta chains sequenced from a single sample in a study of a mutant IDH1 vaccine in newly diagnosed glioma. Profiling relied on immunoSEQ multiplex PCR, and the TCRdb table lists in-frame clones only, not all of them. Of 50,000 to 75,000 clones in the sample, approximately 92% were seen once. Time point: baseline, week 1 (first vaccination visit). Regarding treatment: pre-vaccination baseline after standard-of-care therapy. The source was PBMCs, collected from a glioma patient treated with radiotherapy, temozolomide or both. These receptor sequences come from a man aged 45-65 years with glioma.

The rearrangement links TRBV18 to TRBJ1-4; no clear D. The CDR3 consists of 15 residues. V was trimmed by 3 bases and J by 8 bases, leaving 16 bases between them. Germline V gene data show CDR1 as KGHSH and CDR2 as LQKENI. CDR3 nucleotide sequence: TGTGCCAGCTCACCCCTTCCTTCTTCGGGGGAAAAACTGTTTTTT. Translated: CASSPLPSSGEKLFF.

The chain is built from TRBV28 and TRBJ1-4; weak D call: TRBD1 (6 bases). The CDR3 consists of 14 residues. Germline V gene data show CDR1 as MDHEN and CDR2 as SYDVKM. Trimming cost V 4 bases and J 6 bases, with 12 bases left between them. CDR3 in amino acids: CASSSTGTDEKLFF. DNA of the CDR3: TGTGCCAGCAGTTCCACAGGGACGGATGAAAAACTGTTTTTT.

The chain joins TRBV4-2 to TRBJ2-1; tentatively, D is TRBD1 or TRBD2 (5 bases each). CDR1 is LGHNA and CDR2 is YNFKEQ in the germline V gene. The CDR3 runs to 15 residues. Trimming removed 2 bases from V and 6 bases from J, with 14 bases in between. CDR3 protein: CASSQLTRDGNEQFF. The CDR3 nucleotides read TGTGCCAGCAGCCAACTTACACGGGACGGCAATGAGCAGTTCTTC.

This chain joins TRBV14 and TRBJ2-7, with 10 bases fitting TRBD2. The CDR3 extends over 15 amino acids. In germline, CDR1 is SGHDN, CDR2 FVKESK. The V segment lost 3 bases and the J segment 6 bases; nucleotides outside the gene matches: 8. The CDR3: CASSHRASGSSEQYF. The CDR3 nucleotides read TGTGCCAGCAGCCACCGGGCTAGCGGGAGTAGCGAGCAGTACTTC.

The chain couples TRBV9 to TRBJ2-1; possibly TRBD1 for D (7 bases). Germline CDR1 SGDLS, CDR2 YYNGEE. The V gene lost 0 bases and the J gene lost 4 bases, with 11 bases spanning the gap. The CDR3 runs to 15 residues. CDR3 nucleotides: TGTGCCAGCAGCGTAGGAGCAGGGGGGTACAATGAGCAGTTCTTC. This translates into CASSVGAGGYNEQFF.

J is TRBJ2-5 and V is TRBV19; D may be TRBD1 (5 bases). The CDR3 sequence is 14 residues long. V was shortened by 3 bases and J by 7 bases, with 15 bases between the two germline ends. Germline values: CDR1 LNHDA, CDR2 SQIVND (reference sequence). The CDR3 spells CASSMNQGPRTQYF. In DNA form, the CDR3 reads TGTGCCAGTAGTATGAATCAGGGCCCAAGGACCCAGTACTTC. Using reference TRBV19 and TRBJ2-5 for the parts outside the CDR3, the full variable domain is DGGITQSPKYLFRKEGQNVTLSCEQNLNHDAMYWYRQDPGQGLRLIYYSQIVNDFQKGDIAEGYSVSREKKESFPLTVTSAQKNPTAFYLCASSMNQGPRTQYFGPGTRLLVL.

The genes are TRBV6-5 and TRBJ2-7, with 7 positions matching TRBD1. J gave up 2 bases and V 6 bases, and 4 bases lay outside the gene matches. CDR3 length: 13 amino acids. CDR1 is MNHEY, CDR2 SVGAGI, per germline. CDR3 DNA: TGTGCCAGCAGACGGGACAGCCCCTACGAGCAGTACTTC. Translation gives CASRRDSPYEQYF.

The chain has TRBV7-9 and TRBJ2-7; possibly TRBD2 for D (5 bases). Germline CDR1 SEHNR, CDR2 FQNEAQ (reference sequence). This CDR3 is built from 12 residues. V lost 1 base and J 6 bases, leaving 7 bases between the germline ends. CDR3 residues: CASSLDGVEQYF. CDR3 sequence (DNA): TGTGCCAGCAGCTTAGACGGGGTCGAGCAGTACTTC.

J is TRBJ2-3 and V is TRBV6-6; perhaps TRBD1 as D (6 bases). Germline V gene sequence: CDR1 MNHNY, CDR2 SVGAGI (reference sequence). The CDR3 extends over 15 amino acids. Trimming cost V 2 bases and J 2 bases, with 11 bases left between them. In DNA form, the CDR3 reads TGTGCCAGCAGTTACAGCCGGGACACCACAGATACGCAGTATTTT. Its translation: CASSYSRDTTDTQYF.

The V gene is TRBV15, the J gene TRBJ2-3; no definite D call. In germline, CDR1 is LNHNV, CDR2 YYDKDF (reference sequence). V was cut by 1 base and J by 4 bases, with 3 bases left in between. The CDR3 is 12 amino acids. In nucleotides, the CDR3 is TGTGCCACCAGCAGAGGACCAGATACGCAGTATTTT. Protein: CATSRGPDTQYF. Based on the CDR3 plus reference TRBV15 and TRBJ2-3, the full variable domain is DAMVIQNPRYQVTQFGKPVTLSCSQTLNHNVMYWYQQKSSQAPKLLFHYYDKDFNNEADTPDNFQSRRPNTSFCFLDIRSPGLGDTAMYLCATSRGPDTQYFGPGTRLTVL.

The chain carries TRBV6-1 and TRBJ2-7, with TRBD1 identical over 8 bases. Unmatched junction bases numbered 7, after V lost 6 bases and J lost 3 bases. Germline V gives CDR1 MNHNS, CDR2 SASEGT. This CDR3 is built from 14 residues. The chain's CDR3 is CASRPHGTGYEQYF. In nucleotides, the CDR3 is TGTGCCAGCAGACCTCACGGGACAGGCTACGAGCAGTACTTC.

The table lists this clone with a count of one. The rearrangement uses TRBV2 and TRBJ1-5, with 7 bases lining up with TRBD1. Germline V gives CDR1 SNHLY, CDR2 FYNNEI. V shed 4 bases, J shed 6 bases, and the junction held 6 bases outside the gene matches. The CDR3 has 14 amino acids. The CDR3 loop is CASSGSRGFQPQHF. The CDR3 nucleotides are TGTGCCAGCAGTGGATCCAGGGGGTTTCAGCCCCAGCATTTT.

CDR3 coding DNA: TGCGCCAGCAGCTTGGTTAAGAGATACCAAGAGACCCAGTACTTC. Amino acid sequence: CASSLVKRYQETQYF. V gene TRBV5-1 combines with J gene TRBJ2-5; D gene uncertain. The germline V gene encodes CDR1 SGHRS and CDR2 YFSETQ. V lost 0 bases and J lost 0, with 9 bases in between. The CDR3 extends over 15 amino acids.

J is TRBJ2-4 and V is TRBV6-5; a weak D match, TRBD2 (6 bases). Germline-derived CDR1 and CDR2 are MNHEY and SVGAGI. With 0 bases removed from V and 8 bases from J, the gap between germline ends came to 11 bases. The CDR3 is made up of 14 amino acids. CDR3 bases: TGTGCCAGCAGTTACTCGCCGGAGGGAGACATTCAGTACTTC. Its protein product is CASSYSPEGDIQYF.

This chain joins TRBV19 and TRBJ2-7; D is possibly TRBD2 (6 bases). The CDR3 is 13 amino acids. Germline CDR1 and CDR2: LNHDA and SQIVND (reference sequence). The germline V and J ends were trimmed by 11 bases and 7 bases, with 21 bases remaining between them. CDR3 DNA sequence: TGTGCCGCCGGGGGAGTTAGTCCCACGGAGCAGTACTTC. This translates into CAAGGVSPTEQYF.

The chain combines TRBV18 with TRBJ1-1, with 7 bases identical to TRBD1. The CDR3 contains 17 residues. Germline assignment: CDR1 KGHSH and CDR2 LQKENI. After removal of 1 base from V and 1 base from J, the junction contained 9 bases not matched to a gene. The CDR3 coding sequence is TGTGCCAGCTCACCACGTAAGGGGGCGGTGGGGAACACTGAAGCTTTCTTT. Its translation: CASSPRKGAVGNTEAFF.

The chain links TRBV10-1 to TRBJ2-1, with TRBD2 identical over 9 bases. The CDR3 extends over 16 amino acids. After removal of 1 base from V and 7 bases from J, the junction contained 8 bases not matched to a gene. Germline V gives CDR1 WNHNN, CDR2 SYGVQD (reference sequence). This CDR3 is CASSEWRSGSKNEQFF. The DNA of the CDR3 is TGCGCCAGCAGTGAGTGGCGTAGCGGGAGCAAAAATGAGCAGTTCTTC.

The CDR3 region is CASSLRGGGTTDTQYF. The CDR3 DNA reads as TGTGCCAGCAGCTTGCGGGGTGGGGGGACTACAGATACGCAGTATTTT. The chain combines TRBV5-6 with TRBJ2-3; D is perhaps TRBD2 (6 bases). Germline values: CDR1 SGHDT, CDR2 YYEEEE. The CDR3 sequence is 16 residues long. The V gene lost 1 base and the J gene lost 3 bases, with 15 bases spanning the gap.

V and J are TRBV10-3 and TRBJ2-1; TRBD2 matches 11 bases. The CDR3 length is 14 residues. The V gene end was trimmed by 7 bases and the J gene end by 5 bases; junction bases not matched to a gene: 4. Germline CDR1 ENHRY, CDR2 SYGVKD. The CDR3 protein is CAINKLAGDNEQFF. CDR3 DNA sequence: TGTGCCATCAATAAACTAGCGGGGGACAATGAGCAGTTCTTC.

V is TRBV6-6 and J is TRBJ1-4; D perhaps matches TRBD1 (6 bases). The CDR3 covers 13 residues. V was shortened by 0 bases and J by 12 bases, with 11 bases between the two germline ends. Per the germline V gene, CDR1 is MNHNY and CDR2 is SVGAGI (reference sequence). CDR3 DNA sequence: TGTGCCAGCAGTTACTCGAGGGCAGGGGAACTGTTTTTT. It translates to CASSYSRAGELFF.

The table lists this clone with a few counts. Here the CDR3 DNA reads TGCAGCGTCCAGGGTGGACTAGCGGGAGGGGGTGGCTCCTACAATGAGCAGTTCTTC. Translated: CSVQGGLAGGGGSYNEQFF. The chain links TRBV29-1 to TRBJ2-1; 15 bases agree with TRBD2. V trimming: 6 bases; J trimming: 0 bases; junction bases outside the gene matches: 12. The CDR3 extends over 19 amino acids. The germline gives CDR1 SQVTM, CDR2 ANQGSEA.

CDR3 sequence (DNA): TGTGCCAGCAAGAGTTCGACCCCTAGCACAGATACGCAGTATTTT. This translates into CASKSSTPSTDTQYF. V is TRBV27 and J is TRBJ2-3; D unresolved. V dropped 7 bases and J dropped 0 bases, with 14 bases sitting between them. CDR3 size: 15 residues. Germline CDR1 reads MNHEY; CDR2 reads SMNVEV (reference sequence).

The V and J genes are TRBV4-3 and TRBJ1-5; possible D gene TRBD1, 6 bases. Trimming left V 2 bases short and J 3 bases short, with 14 bases between. The germline CDR1 and CDR2 sequences are LGHNA and YSLEER. The CDR3 totals 16 residues. The CDR3 reads CASSQSRQVANQPQHF. Written as DNA, the CDR3 is TGCGCCAGCAGCCAAAGCAGACAGGTTGCCAATCAGCCCCAGCATTTT.

This chain uses TRBV10-2 with TRBJ2-4; D is possibly TRBD2 (6 bases). CDR3 length: 15 amino acids. Germline V gene data show CDR1 as WSHSY and CDR2 as SAAADI. The V gene lost 0 bases and the J gene lost 1 base, with 7 bases spanning the gap. CDR3 in DNA: TGCGCCAGCAGTGAGTCGGGACTCGCCAAAAACATTCAGTACTTC. This sequence encodes CASSESGLAKNIQYF.